Presented here are 6 T cell receptor beta chains from one specimen sequenced in a study of cytomegalovirus exposure and HLA in healthy donors. The data were produced by immunoSEQ multiplex PCR, yet TCRdb's version contains in-frame clones alone and is incomplete. The data contain 100,000 to 150,000 clones, about 94% of them seen just once; the ten biggest clones take up 1% to 1.5%. Sequenced input: PBMCs. These receptors were taken from a woman aged 18-29 years in good health and CMV-seronegative.

The rearrangement joins TRBV4-2 to TRBJ1-5; D is unresolved. The V gene lost 1 base and the J gene lost 4 bases, with 5 bases spanning the gap. Per germline, CDR1 LGHNA and CDR2 YNFKEQ. This CDR3 spans 13 amino acids. Here the CDR3 DNA reads TGTGCCAGCAGCCAAGCCAAAAATCAGCCCCAGCATTTT. Its translation: CASSQAKNQPQHF.

CDR3: CASSFVGTTYEQYF. The CDR3 DNA follows: TGTGCCAGCAGTTTTGTTGGGACAACCTACGAGCAGTACTTC. The rearrangement joins TRBV2 to TRBJ2-7; tentatively, D is TRBD1 (6 bases). The CDR3 contains 14 residues. V lost 5 bases and J 2 bases, leaving 13 bases between the germline ends. CDR1 SNHLY and CDR2 FYNNEI come from the germline V gene.

The chain carries TRBV6-6 and TRBJ1-4; D is unclear. CDR3 length: 16 amino acids. Germline assignment: CDR1 MNHNY and CDR2 SVGAGI (reference sequence). Deletions cut 2 bases from V and 7 bases from J, with 17 bases between. CDR3 coding DNA: TGTGCCAGCAGTTACATGGCTGAACGGGTGGGTGAAAAACTGTTTTTT. Encoded protein: CASSYMAERVGEKLFF.

The J gene is TRBJ1-2, the V gene TRBV9; possibly TRBD1 for D (6 bases). In germline, CDR1 is SGDLS, CDR2 YYNGEE. V dropped 0 bases and J dropped 0 bases, with 15 bases sitting between them. This CDR3 spans 17 amino acids. The CDR3 loop is CASSVGRGAEANYGYTF. The CDR3, as DNA: TGTGCCAGCAGCGTAGGACGGGGGGCGGAAGCTAACTATGGCTACACCTTC.

The chain couples TRBV28 to TRBJ1-5; 8 bases agree with TRBD1. Germline lookup yields CDR1 MDHEN and CDR2 SYDVKM. CDR3 size: 15 residues. V was pared by 6 bases and J by 5 bases, with 9 bases of the junction left unmatched. The CDR3 nucleotides read TGTGCCAGCAGCCGGCGGACAGGGAACTATCAGCCCCAGCATTTT. Its protein product is CASSRRTGNYQPQHF.

The chain links TRBV5-1 to TRBJ2-5; D remains ambiguous. V shed 1 base and J shed 4 bases, with 5 bases lying between them. This CDR3 comprises 12 residues. Germline CDR1 SGHRS, CDR2 YFSETQ. CDR3 loop: CASSLNRETQYF. CDR3 nucleotide sequence: TGCGCCAGCAGCTTGAATCGAGAGACCCAGTACTTC. Based on the CDR3 plus reference TRBV5-1 and TRBJ2-5, the full variable domain is KAGVTQTPRYLIKTRGQQVTLSCSPISGHRSVSWYQQTPGQGLQFLFEYFSETQRNKGNFPGRFSGRQFSNSRSEMNVSTLELGDSALYLCASSLNRETQYFGPGTRLLVL.